This T cell receptor (beta chain) stems from a study of blood T cell repertoires in COVID-19. Turning to the study itself: COVID-19 samples, acute and convalescent, were from the United States, Italy and Spain. PBMCs, B-cell-depleted T cells, or T cells provided the cDNA or gDNA that made up the material.

Germline V gives CDR1 KGHSH, CDR2 LQKENI. V lost 2 bases to trimming and J lost 8 bases; unmatched junction nucleotides: 12. The CDR3 has 17 amino acids. Authors' analysis steps: Nucleated cell counts were estimated from reference gene primer amplification. TCRdb keeps only in-frame clones here, not all; method: immunoSEQ multiplex PCR. The V and J calls and the clone size are those of that table, but D and trimming were determined from the DNA. Among about 150,000 clones listed, more than 85% were seen once. V gene TRBV18 combines with J gene TRBJ2-2; TRBD2 matches 9 bases. Sequencing was done on a sample of peripheral blood. The TCR sequence derives from a middle-aged man with acute or convalescent COVID-19. In nucleotides, the CDR3 is TGTGCCAGCTCACCAATGCTAGCGGGAACGTCAGCGGGGGAGCTGTTTTTT. Translating it yields CASSPMLAGTSAGELFF.